This TCR beta chain was sequenced during a study of cytomegalovirus exposure and HLA in healthy donors. On this clone itself: Antigen unknown.

Points from the study as a whole: The study flagged about 160 TCR beta chains as cytomegalovirus-associated. One later analysis, an examination of the 120 validation repertoires, found that first-cohort TCR clusters tended to co-occur in them.

The CDR3 spans 15 residues. CDR1 KGHSH and CDR2 LQKENI come from the germline V gene. V lost 3 bases to trimming and J lost 2 bases, with 12 bases between them. Produced via immunoSEQ multiplex PCR; TCRdb's table is partial and in-frame only. The sample consists of about 88,000 clones, less than 90% of them appearing once. The clonotype was recovered from a woman between 18 and 29 years old in good health and CMV-seropositive. V is TRBV18 and J is TRBJ2-3; tentatively, D is TRBD1 (6 bases). Sequenced material: PBMCs. The CDR3 spells CASSPRTASTDTQYF. DNA of the CDR3: TGTGCCAGCTCACCGAGGACAGCTTCCACAGATACGCAGTATTTT.